This T cell receptor (beta chain) was captured by sequencing in a study of cytomegalovirus exposure and HLA in healthy donors (dated 2017 in TCRdb). For the study in its entirety: According to an earlier analysis of 450 to 650 of the donors, about 179 million T cells yielded 95 million to 140 million unique TCR beta sequences and 250 to 350 Gb of sequence data. An early release covering roughly 600 HLA-typed donors comprised approximately 290 gigabases of sequencing data and approximately 80 million unique TCR sequences. The genetic ancestry cluster associated with self-reported Caucasian donors included over 80% of the roughly 400 genotyped donors. The study was designed to test whether signatures of past pathogen exposure could be identified by cataloging public T cell receptors. The study used immunosequencing to profile the T cell repertoires of around 600 subjects and linked those repertoires to cytomegalovirus serostatus. Along with the roughly 610-subject first cohort, a separate validation cohort of around 110 different subjects was used. To predict cytomegalovirus infection status, the study combined high-throughput TCR immunosequencing, statistical association of individual TCRs with disease status, and machine learning. In a later analysis, previously published TCR beta repertoires from roughly 710 donors were re-analyzed and high-resolution HLA genotyping was added so that TCR occurrence patterns could be studied. In the later analysis, no new phenotypic data were used to find candidate immune exposures; instead, reliance was placed on TCR beta sequences and their occurrence across donors. To decide whether each TCR beta V gene segment behaved as functional or pseudogenic, an earlier analysis of approximately 590 of the donors relied on high-throughput TCR beta sequencing. Donor age, sex, ethnicity and CMV serostatus were collected together with the repertoire data. A later genetic analysis used genome-wide SNP genotypes for about 65% of the 666 donors, treating that subset as a discovery cohort. Every repertoire in the discovery cohort had been generated on one and the same sequencing platform. Both class I and class II loci were covered by HLA typing, at four-digit resolution. Typing coverage differed by locus: A, B, C, DRB1 and DQB1 were typed in roughly 629-630 donors, DQA1 in around 500, DPA1 in roughly 590, and DPB1 in just under 480. Several DR-DQ haplotypes were treated as single units for association and clustering because of strong linkage in the cohort. Among around 400 genotyped donors of the cohort, an average of approximately 250,000 unique TCR beta nucleotide sequences were sequenced per donor, roughly a sixth of them non-productive. The study at large found these results: Roughly uniform sequencing depth across donors was assumed in presence/absence analyses, although this assumption may not hold. The 87-base-pair reads could not distinguish some IMGT-functional V segments, including TRBV6-2 and TRBV6-3, so those segments were excluded. The earlier analysis of approximately 590 of the donors excluded about 16 rarely observed V segments, including chromosome 9 orphons, because counts were too low. A later analysis found that HLA-associated TCR beta chains were more clonally expanded and had lower generation probabilities than equally common non-associated chains. Most TCR sequences were seen in very few donors, while some public TCRs were found in many individuals. In a later analysis, TCR association rates were found to vary across HLA loci, with the most associated TCRs seen for DRB1 alleles and the fewest for HLA-C alleles. In this cohort, only TCR beta chains were sequenced, and detectable features were limited by the absence of alpha or paired-chain data. A later genetic analysis reported fewer N-insertions in productive TCRs among donors in an Asian-associated ancestry cluster than the approximately 700-donor mean. Immune exposure information for the cohort was limited to CMV serostatus. Because some donors lacked HLA typing at each locus, the association tests relied only on the typed subset. In vitro tests confirmed that a few of the cytomegalovirus-associated TCR beta chains recognize cytomegalovirus antigens. It was suggested by the authors that the approach could potentially be generalized to other disease states and immunological phenotypes. A further reported finding was that TCR beta sequences accurately predicted the HLA-A and HLA-B alleles for most subjects in the first cohort. In a later analysis, most CMV-associated TCR beta chains were found to appear HLA-restricted, with HLA associations seemingly driven largely by CMV exposure. Correlated functional status among segregating V segments might be attributable to linkage disequilibrium, but an unknown experimental factor could not be ruled out. The sequencing pipeline was judged likely to have produced a cluster of highly shared sequence variants as a technical artifact. V-gene and J-gene trimming of TCR beta chains was associated with a missense DCLRE1C variant in a later genetic analysis, and the association was replicated in an independent cohort. Specific HLA alleles were associated with 15,000 to 20,000 TCR beta sequences at a false discovery rate of 0.05 in a later analysis. Broadly in line with IMGT annotations, most TCR beta V segments showed up in productive rearrangements about 87% or about 30% of the time in an earlier analysis of around 600 of the donors. The classifier was reported to diagnose cytomegalovirus status with high specificity and sensitivity in both the original cohort and the validation cohort. When HLA alleles, especially DR and DQ, strongly co-occurred, TCR associations were difficult to assign to individual alleles. Several of the top co-occurrence clusters appeared to be linked to parvovirus B19, influenza, CMV and Epstein-Barr virus, according to a later analysis. A total of about 180 TCR beta chains were listed by the study as associated with cytomegalovirus.

The CDR3 covers 14 residues, taking in both the cysteine and the phenylalanine. Solely the CDR3 DNA is kept, with 42 bases framed from the first base. The V and J ends are trimmed by 1 base and 4 bases, leaving 10 bases between them. Via the germline V gene, CDR1 is MNHEY and CDR2 SVGAGI. The cohort comprised some 730 healthy bone marrow donors. Cohort members were all nominally healthy when sampled, although unrecorded immune exposures were likely present. The donor was CMV seronegative and was included in the group of under 450 seronegative cohort members. A peripheral blood sample was collected from each donor, and TCR beta sequencing was performed on peripheral blood mononuclear cells. Genomic DNA extraction from the blood cell samples was performed with the Qiagen DNeasy Blood Extraction Kit. The library relied on the immunoSEQ multiplex PCR assay. For the multiplex PCR, a mixture combining 60 forward primers for TCR Vbeta segments and 13 reverse primers for TCR Jbeta segments was used. Amplification of the CDR3 region of rearranged TCR beta genes was performed with a multiplex PCR assay on genomic DNA. On the Illumina HiSeq System, the amplified TCR beta libraries were sequenced as 87-base-pair reads. The authors processed their data as follows. In a later analysis, some 80 million unique TCR beta chains were counted across the 650 to 700 repertoires, and roughly 11 million of these chains were shared by at least two donors. Raw reads were error-corrected and collapsed into unique sequences by a nearest-neighbor algorithm in which closely related sequences were merged to remove PCR and sequencing errors. CDR3 sequences were aligned to IMGT reference sequences to assign V, D and J gene segments. For a sequence to be retained, at least a six-nucleotide match to both a V gene segment and a J gene segment was required. Rearrangements were classified as productive when the CDR3 lacked stop codons and remained in frame with V and J, and all other rearrangements were classified as non-productive. CDR3 was defined by IMGT convention, running from the second conserved V-encoded cysteine to the conserved J-encoded phenylalanine. In an earlier analysis of 587 of the donors, sequences lacking an unambiguous match to a single V gene segment were excluded. An earlier analysis of a few hundred of the donors classified V segments as functional when productive rearrangements were above 56.7% and as segregating when the standard deviation between donors was above 5%. A statistical classification framework was developed to diagnose cytomegalovirus status using the catalog of TCR beta chain sequences. In a later analysis, V and J genes were assigned by comparing TCR nucleotide sequences against IMGT/GENE-DB human TR gene sequences. Using the TCRdist pipeline, a later analysis assigned CDR3 sequences along with most-parsimonious VDJ recombination scenarios. In a later analysis, every TCR beta chain was defined by the combination of its CDR3 amino acid sequence and its V-gene family, and reads without a unique V-gene family were dropped. To address suspected cross-contamination and a sequencing artifact, a later analysis removed under 600 highly shared, low-generation-probability nucleotide sequences. In a later analysis, a clonal expansion index for each public chain was calculated from normalized within-repertoire ranks of inferred template counts. A later analysis computed generation probabilities with a VDJ recombination model fitted to out-of-frame rearrangements, and checked the results against IGoR. In a later analysis, hypergeometric tests were used to score TCR-TCR, TCR-HLA and TCR-CMV co-occurrence, with a repertoire-size bias correction applied to TCR pairs. In a later analysis, false discovery rates were estimated by permuting HLA or CMV assignments 20 times. A later analysis grouped co-occurring TCRs with DBSCAN, adding TCRdist sequence similarity when clustering within HLA-allele-positive subsets. Repertoires with fewer than 30,000 or more than 120,000 public chains, plus five repertoires with anomalous nucleotide sharing, were excluded from co-occurrence clustering. As stored in TCRdb, this immuneACCESS dataset retains in-frame rearrangements with V and J assigned. A fraction of the clones does not appear; measured against another copy, unresolved V genes explain less than half of the discrepancy, and the remainder lacks a known reason. For V, J and clone size, that table is used; D and trimming come from the DNA. Across this sample there are fewer than 20,000 clones, with roughly 75% seen only once. More than 3.5% of the sample is taken by the ten largest.

On this clone: Its antigen is currently not known. No base qualities exist here, and no much larger clone lies one base off it.

Recombination joined TRBV6-5 with TRBJ1-1; perhaps TRBD1 is the D gene, with 5 bases matching. The sequence derives from a man younger than 30 in good health and CMV-seronegative. Sequences were obtained from PBMCs. The CDR3 in this case is CASSYYAGGTEAFF. The base sequence is TGTGCCAGCAGTTACTATGCGGGGGGCACTGAAGCTTTCTTT.